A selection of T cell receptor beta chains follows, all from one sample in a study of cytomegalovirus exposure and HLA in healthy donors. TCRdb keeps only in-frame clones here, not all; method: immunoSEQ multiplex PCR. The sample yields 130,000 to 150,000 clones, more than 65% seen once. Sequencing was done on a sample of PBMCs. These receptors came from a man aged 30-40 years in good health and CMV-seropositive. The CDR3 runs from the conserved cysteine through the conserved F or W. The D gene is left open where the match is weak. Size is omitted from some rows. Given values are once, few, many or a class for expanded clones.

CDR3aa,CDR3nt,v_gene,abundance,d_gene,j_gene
CSVEKGAGQPQHF,TGCAGCGTTGAAAAGGGGGCGGGTCAGCCCCAGCATTTT,TRBV29-1,.,TRBD1,TRBJ1-5
CATSRKDRGRPPAGNTIYF,TGTGCCACCAGCAGAAAGGACAGGGGAAGGCCTCCCGCTGGAAACACCATATATTTT,TRBV15,.,TRBD1,TRBJ1-3
CASSLDNRVNTEAFF,TGTGCCAGCAGCTTAGATAACAGGGTGAACACTGAAGCTTTCTTT,TRBV11-3,.,.,TRBJ1-1
CASSSQGGDTQYF,TGCGCCAGCAGCTCACAAGGGGGAGATACGCAGTATTTT,TRBV5-1,.,.,TRBJ2-3
CASSLGVQPQHF,TGTGCCAGCAGTTTAGGGGTTCAGCCCCAGCATTTT,TRBV6-6,.,.,TRBJ1-5
CASSIVGLADYNEQFF,TGTGCCAGTAGTATAGTGGGACTAGCGGACTACAATGAGCAGTTCTTC,TRBV19,.,TRBD2,TRBJ2-1
CASRQGITGELFF,TGTGCCAGTAGGCAGGGAATAACCGGGGAGCTGTTTTTT,TRBV19,.,.,TRBJ2-2
CASRVNYGQGVSYEQYF,TGTGCCAGCAGGGTAAATTACGGACAGGGGGTATCCTACGAGCAGTACTTC,TRBV27,.,TRBD1,TRBJ2-7
CASSLRQGEAFF,TGTGCCAGCAGTTTAAGGCAGGGAGAAGCTTTCTTT,TRBV28,once,.,TRBJ1-1
CASSFRSTYNEQFF,TGTGCCAGCAGTTTTCGGTCCACCTACAATGAGCAGTTCTTC,TRBV28,.,.,TRBJ2-1